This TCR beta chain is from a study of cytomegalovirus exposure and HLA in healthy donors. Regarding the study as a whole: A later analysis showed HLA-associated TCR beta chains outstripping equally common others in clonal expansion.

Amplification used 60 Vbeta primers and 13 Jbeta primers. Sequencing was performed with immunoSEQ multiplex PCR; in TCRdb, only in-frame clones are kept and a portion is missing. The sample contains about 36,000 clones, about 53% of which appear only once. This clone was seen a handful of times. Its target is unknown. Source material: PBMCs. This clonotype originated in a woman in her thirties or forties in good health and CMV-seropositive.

CDR3 protein: CASSLDGGGGANVLTF. The DNA of the CDR3 is TGTGCCAGCAGCTTGGACGGGGGGGGCGGGGCCAACGTCCTGACTTTC. This chain uses TRBV5-4 with TRBJ2-6, with 8 positions matching TRBD2. The germline V gene encodes CDR1 SGHNT and CDR2 YYREEE (reference sequence). CDR3 length: 16 amino acids. V lost 0 bases, J lost 4 bases, and 3 bases stayed unmatched.